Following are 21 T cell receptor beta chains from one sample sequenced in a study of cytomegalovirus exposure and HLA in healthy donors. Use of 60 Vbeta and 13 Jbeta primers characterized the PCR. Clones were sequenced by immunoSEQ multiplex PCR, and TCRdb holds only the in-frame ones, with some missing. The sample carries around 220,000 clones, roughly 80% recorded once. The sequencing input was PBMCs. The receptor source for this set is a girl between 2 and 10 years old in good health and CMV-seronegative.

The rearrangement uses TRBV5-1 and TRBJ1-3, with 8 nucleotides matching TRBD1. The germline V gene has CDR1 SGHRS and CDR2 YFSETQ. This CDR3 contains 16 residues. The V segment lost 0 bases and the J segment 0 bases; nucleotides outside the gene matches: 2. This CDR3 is CASSLEGQVSGNTIYF. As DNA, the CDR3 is TGCGCCAGCAGCTTGGAGGGACAGGTCTCTGGAAACACCATATATTTT.

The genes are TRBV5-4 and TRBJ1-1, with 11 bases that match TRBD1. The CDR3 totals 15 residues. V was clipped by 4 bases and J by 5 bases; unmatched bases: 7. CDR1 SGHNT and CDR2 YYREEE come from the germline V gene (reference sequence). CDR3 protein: CASSADRGRGTEAFF. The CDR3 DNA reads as TGTGCCAGCAGCGCGGACAGGGGGCGAGGGACTGAAGCTTTCTTT.

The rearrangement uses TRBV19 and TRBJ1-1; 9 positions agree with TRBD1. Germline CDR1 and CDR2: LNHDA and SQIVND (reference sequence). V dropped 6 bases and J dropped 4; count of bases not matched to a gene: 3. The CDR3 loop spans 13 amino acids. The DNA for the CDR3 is TGTGCCAGTAGGGCGACAGGGGGCACTGAAGCTTTCTTT. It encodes CASRATGGTEAFF.

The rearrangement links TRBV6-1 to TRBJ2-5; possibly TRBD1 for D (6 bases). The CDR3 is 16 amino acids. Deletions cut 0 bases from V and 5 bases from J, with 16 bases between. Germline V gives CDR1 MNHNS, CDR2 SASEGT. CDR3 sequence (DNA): TGTGCCAGCAGTGAAGCTGTGGGGGCGCGAGTCGAGACCCAGTACTTC. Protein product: CASSEAVGARVETQYF.

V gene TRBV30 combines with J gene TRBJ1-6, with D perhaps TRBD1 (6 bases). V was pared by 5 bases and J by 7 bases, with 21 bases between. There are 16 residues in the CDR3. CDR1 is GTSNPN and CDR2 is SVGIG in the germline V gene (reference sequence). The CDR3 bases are TGTGCCTGGCAAATAGAACCGGGACACCTAAATTCACCCCTCCACTTT. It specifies CAWQIEPGHLNSPLHF. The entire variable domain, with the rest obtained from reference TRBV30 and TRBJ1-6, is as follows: SQTIHQWPATLVQPVGSPLSLECTVEGTSNPNLYWYRQAAGRGLQLLFYSVGIGQISSEVPQNLSASRPQDRQFILSSKKLLLSDSGFYLCAWQIEPGHLNSPLHFGNGTRLTVT.

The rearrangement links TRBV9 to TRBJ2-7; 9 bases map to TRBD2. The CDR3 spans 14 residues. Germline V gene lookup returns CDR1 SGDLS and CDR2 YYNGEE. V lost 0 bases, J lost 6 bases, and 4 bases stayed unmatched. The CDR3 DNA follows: TGTGCCAGCAGCGTAGACGCGGGGGGGCGCGAGCAGTACTTC. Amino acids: CASSVDAGGREQYF. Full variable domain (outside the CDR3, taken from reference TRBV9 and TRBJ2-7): DSGVTQTPKHLITATGQRVTLRCSPRSGDLSVYWYQQSLDQGLQFLIQYYNGEERAKGNILERFSAQQFPDLHSELNLSSLELGDSALYFCASSVDAGGREQYFGPGTRLTVT.

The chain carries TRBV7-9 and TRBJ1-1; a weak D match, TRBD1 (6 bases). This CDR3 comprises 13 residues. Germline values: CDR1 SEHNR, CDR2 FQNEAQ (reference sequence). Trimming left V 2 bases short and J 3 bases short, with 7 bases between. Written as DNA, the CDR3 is TGTGCCAGCAGCTTACAGGGGTACACTGAAGCTTTCTTT. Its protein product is CASSLQGYTEAFF.

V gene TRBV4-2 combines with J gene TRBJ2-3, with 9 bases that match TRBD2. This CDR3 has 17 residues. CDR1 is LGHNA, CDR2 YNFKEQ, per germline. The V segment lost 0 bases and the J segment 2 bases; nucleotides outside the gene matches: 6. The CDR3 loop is CASSQDLTSGNTDTQYF. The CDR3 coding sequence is TGTGCCAGCAGCCAAGACCTGACTAGCGGTAACACAGATACGCAGTATTTT.

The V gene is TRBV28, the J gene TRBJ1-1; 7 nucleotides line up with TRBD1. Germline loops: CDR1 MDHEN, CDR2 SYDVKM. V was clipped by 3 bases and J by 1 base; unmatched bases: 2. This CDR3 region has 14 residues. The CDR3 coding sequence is TGTGCCAGCAGTTTCTGGGACAGGAACACTGAAGCTTTCTTT. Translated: CASSFWDRNTEAFF. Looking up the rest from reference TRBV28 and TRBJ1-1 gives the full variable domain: DVKVTQSSRYLVKRTGEKVFLECVQDMDHENMFWYRQDPGLGLRLIYFSYDVKMKEKGDIPEGYSVSREKKERFSLILESASTNQTSMYLCASSFWDRNTEAFFGQGTRLTVV.

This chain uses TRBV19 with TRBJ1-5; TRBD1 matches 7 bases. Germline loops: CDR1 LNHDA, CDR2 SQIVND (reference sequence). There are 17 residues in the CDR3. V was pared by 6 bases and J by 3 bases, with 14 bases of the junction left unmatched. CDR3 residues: CASSHEQGWPFNQPQHF. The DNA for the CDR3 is TGTGCCAGTAGCCATGAACAGGGGTGGCCGTTCAATCAGCCCCAGCATTTT. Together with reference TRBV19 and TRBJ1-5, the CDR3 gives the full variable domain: DGGITQSPKYLFRKEGQNVTLSCEQNLNHDAMYWYRQDPGQGLRLIYYSQIVNDFQKGDIAEGYSVSREKKESFPLTVTSAQKNPTAFYLCASSHEQGWPFNQPQHFGDGTRLSIL.

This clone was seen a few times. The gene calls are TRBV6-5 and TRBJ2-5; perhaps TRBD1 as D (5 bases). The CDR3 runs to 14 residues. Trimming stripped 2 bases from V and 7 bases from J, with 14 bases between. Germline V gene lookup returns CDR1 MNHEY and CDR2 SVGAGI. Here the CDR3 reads CASSYKKGPATQYF. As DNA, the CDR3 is TGTGCCAGCAGTTACAAAAAGGGGCCGGCGACCCAGTACTTC.

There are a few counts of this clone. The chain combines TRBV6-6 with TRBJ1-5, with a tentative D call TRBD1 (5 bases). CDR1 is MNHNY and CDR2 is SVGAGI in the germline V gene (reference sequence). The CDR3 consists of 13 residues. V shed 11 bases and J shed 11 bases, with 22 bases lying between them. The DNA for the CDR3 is TGTGCCTCGAGCACCGGGACTGCAGCGGCCCAGCATTTT. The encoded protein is CASSTGTAAAQHF.

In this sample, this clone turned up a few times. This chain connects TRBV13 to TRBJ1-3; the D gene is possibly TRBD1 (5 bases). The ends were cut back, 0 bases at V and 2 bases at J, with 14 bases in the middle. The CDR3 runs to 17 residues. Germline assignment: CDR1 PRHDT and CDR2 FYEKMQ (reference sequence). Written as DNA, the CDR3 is TGTGCCAGCAGCTTAGGAACAGTAGGGGCAGCTGGAAACACCATATATTTT. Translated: CASSLGTVGAAGNTIYF.

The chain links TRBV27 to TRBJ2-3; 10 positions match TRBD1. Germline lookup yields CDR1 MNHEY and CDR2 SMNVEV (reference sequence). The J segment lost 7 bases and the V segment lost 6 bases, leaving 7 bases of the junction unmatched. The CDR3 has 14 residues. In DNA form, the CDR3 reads TGTGCCAGCAGCTCTGACAGGGGGCCAAATACGCAGTATTTT. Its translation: CASSSDRGPNTQYF.

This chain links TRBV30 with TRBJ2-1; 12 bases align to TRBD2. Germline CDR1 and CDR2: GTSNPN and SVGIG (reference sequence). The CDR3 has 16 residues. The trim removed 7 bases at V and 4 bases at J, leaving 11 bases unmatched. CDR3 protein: CALLGLAGRDYNEQFF. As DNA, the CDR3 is TGTGCCTTACTTGGACTAGCGGGACGAGATTACAATGAGCAGTTCTTC. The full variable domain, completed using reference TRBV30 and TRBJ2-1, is SQTIHQWPATLVQPVGSPLSLECTVEGTSNPNLYWYRQAAGRGLQLLFYSVGIGQISSEVPQNLSASRPQDRQFILSSKKLLLSDSGFYLCALLGLAGRDYNEQFFGPGTRLTVL.

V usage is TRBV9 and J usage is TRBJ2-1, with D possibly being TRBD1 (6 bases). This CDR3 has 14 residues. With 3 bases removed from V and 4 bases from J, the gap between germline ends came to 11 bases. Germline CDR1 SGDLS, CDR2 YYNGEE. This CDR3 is CASSGRQVYNEQFF. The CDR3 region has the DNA TGTGCCAGCAGCGGCCGACAGGTATACAATGAGCAGTTCTTC.

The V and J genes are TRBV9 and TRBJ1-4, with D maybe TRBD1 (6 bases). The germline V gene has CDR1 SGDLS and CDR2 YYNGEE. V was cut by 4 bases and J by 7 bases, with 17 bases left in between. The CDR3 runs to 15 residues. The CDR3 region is CASSPRGGESEKLFF. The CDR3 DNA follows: TGTGCCAGCAGCCCTCGAGGGGGAGAGAGTGAAAAACTGTTTTTT.

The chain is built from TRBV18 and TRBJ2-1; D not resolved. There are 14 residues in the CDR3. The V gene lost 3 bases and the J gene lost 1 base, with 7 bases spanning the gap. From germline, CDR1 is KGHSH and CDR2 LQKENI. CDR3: CASSPLGSYNEQFF. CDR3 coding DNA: TGTGCCAGCTCACCTCTAGGTTCCTACAATGAGCAGTTCTTC.

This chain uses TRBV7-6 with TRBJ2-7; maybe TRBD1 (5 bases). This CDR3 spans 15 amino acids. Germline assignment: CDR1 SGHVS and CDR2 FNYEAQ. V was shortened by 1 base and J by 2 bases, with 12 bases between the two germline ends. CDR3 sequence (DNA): TGTGCCAGCAGCTTAGACAAAGGGGTAACCTACGAGCAGTACTTC. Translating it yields CASSLDKGVTYEQYF.

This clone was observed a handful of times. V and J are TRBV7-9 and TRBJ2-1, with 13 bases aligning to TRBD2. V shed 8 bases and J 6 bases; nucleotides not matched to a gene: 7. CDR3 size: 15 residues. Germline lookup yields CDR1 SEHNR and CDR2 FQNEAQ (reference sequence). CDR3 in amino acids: CASLTSGGAVNEQFF. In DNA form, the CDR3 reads TGTGCCAGCCTTACTAGCGGGGGGGCGGTCAATGAGCAGTTCTTC.

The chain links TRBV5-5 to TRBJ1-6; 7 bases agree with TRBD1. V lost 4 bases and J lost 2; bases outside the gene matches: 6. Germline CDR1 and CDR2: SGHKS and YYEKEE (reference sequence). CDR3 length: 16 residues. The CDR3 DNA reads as TGTGCCAGCAGCCTAGGACAGGCGGCCTATAATTCACCCCTCCACTTT. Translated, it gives CASSLGQAAYNSPLHF.